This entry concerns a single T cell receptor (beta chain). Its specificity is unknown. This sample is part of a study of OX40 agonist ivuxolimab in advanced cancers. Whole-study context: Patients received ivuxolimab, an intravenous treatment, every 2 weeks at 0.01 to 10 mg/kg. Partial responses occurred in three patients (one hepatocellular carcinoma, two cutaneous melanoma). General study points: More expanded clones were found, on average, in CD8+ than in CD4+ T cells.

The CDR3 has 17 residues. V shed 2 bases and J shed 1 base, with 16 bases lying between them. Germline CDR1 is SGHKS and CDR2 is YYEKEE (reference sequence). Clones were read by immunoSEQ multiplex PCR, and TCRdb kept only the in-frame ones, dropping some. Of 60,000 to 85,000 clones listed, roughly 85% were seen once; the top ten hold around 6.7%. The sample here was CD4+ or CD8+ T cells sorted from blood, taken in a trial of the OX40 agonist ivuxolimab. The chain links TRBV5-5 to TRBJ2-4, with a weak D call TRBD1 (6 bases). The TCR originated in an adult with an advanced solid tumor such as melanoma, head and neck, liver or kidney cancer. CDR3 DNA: TGTGCCAGCAGCTTTGATCCACCCGACAGGGCCAAAAACATTCAGTACTTC. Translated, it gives CASSFDPPDRAKNIQYF.